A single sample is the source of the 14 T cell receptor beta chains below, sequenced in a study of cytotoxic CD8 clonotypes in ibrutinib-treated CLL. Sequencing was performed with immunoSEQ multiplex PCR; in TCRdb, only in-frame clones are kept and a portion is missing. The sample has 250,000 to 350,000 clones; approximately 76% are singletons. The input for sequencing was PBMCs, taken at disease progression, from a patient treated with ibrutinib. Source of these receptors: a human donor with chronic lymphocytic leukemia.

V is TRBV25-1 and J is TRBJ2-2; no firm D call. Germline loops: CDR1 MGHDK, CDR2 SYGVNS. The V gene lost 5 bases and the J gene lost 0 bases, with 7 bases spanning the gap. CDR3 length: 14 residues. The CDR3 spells CASSRTANTGELFF. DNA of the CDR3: TGTGCCAGCAGTAGGACGGCGAACACCGGGGAGCTGTTTTTT. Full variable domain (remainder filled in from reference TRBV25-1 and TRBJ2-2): EADIYQTPRYLVIGTGKKITLECSQTMGHDKMYWYQQDPGMELHLIHYSYGVNSTEKGDLSSESTVSRIRTEHFPLTLESARPSHTSQYLCASSRTANTGELFFGEGSRLTVL.

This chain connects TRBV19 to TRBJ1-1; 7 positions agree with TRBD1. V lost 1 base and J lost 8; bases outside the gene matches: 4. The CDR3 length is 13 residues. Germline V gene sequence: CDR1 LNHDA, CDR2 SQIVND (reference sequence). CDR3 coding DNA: TGTGCCAGTAGTATAGTGGCCAGGGGGGAAGCTTTCTTT. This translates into CASSIVARGEAFF.

The CDR3 DNA is TGTGCCAGCAGCTTAGTGAGGGACGGCACCACCGGGGAGCTGTTTTTT. This gives the protein CASSLVRDGTTGELFF. This chain connects TRBV27 to TRBJ2-2; D assignment may be TRBD1 or TRBD2 (5 bases each). Trimming left V 6 bases short and J 4 bases short, with 18 bases between. CDR1 and CDR2 (germline): MNHEY, SMNVEV (reference sequence). This CDR3 is built from 16 residues.

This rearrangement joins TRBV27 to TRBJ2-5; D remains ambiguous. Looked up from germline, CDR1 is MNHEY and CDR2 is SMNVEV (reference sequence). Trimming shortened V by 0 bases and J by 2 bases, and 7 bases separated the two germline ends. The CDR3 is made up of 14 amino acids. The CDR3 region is CASSLSFGQETQYF. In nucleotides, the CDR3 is TGTGCCAGCAGTTTATCGTTCGGGCAAGAGACCCAGTACTTC.

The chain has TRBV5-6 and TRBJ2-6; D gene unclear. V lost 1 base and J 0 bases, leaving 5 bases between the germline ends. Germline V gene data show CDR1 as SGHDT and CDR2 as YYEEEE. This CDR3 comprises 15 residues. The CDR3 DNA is TGTGCCAGCAGCTTGTCGATCTCTGGGGCCAACGTCCTGACTTTC. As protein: CASSLSISGANVLTF.

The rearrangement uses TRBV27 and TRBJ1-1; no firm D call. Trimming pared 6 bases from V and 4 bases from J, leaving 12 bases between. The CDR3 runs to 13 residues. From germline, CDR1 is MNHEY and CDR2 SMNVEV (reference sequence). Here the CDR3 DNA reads TGTGCCAGCAGCCTCAATTGGGTCACTGAAGCTTTCTTT. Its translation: CASSLNWVTEAFF.

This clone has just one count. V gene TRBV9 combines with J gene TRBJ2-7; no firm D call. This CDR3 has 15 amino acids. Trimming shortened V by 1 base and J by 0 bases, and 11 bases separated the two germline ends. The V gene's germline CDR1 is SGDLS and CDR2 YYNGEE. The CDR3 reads CASSVTSLGSYEQYF. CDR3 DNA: TGTGCCAGCAGCGTAACGTCTCTAGGCTCCTACGAGCAGTACTTC.

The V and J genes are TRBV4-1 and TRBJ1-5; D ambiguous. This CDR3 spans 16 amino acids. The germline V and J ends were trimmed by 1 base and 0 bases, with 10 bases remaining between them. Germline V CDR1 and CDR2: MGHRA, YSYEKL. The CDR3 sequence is CASSQVAAYSNQPQHF. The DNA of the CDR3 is TGCGCCAGCAGCCAAGTCGCCGCCTATAGCAATCAGCCCCAGCATTTT.

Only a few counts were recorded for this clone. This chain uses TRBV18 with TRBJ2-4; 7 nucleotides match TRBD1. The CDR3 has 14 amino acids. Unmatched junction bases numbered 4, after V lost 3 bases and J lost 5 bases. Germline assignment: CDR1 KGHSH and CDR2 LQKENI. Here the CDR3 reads CASSPTGYENIQYF. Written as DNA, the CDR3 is TGTGCCAGCTCACCGACAGGGTATGAAAACATTCAGTACTTC.

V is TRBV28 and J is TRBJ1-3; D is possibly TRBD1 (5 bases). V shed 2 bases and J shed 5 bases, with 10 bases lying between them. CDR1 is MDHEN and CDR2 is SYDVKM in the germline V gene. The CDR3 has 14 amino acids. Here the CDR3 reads CASSLQGNRNTIYF. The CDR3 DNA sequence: TGTGCCAGCAGTTTACAGGGTAACAGAAACACCATATATTTT. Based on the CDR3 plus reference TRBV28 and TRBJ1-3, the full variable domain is DVKVTQSSRYLVKRTGEKVFLECVQDMDHENMFWYRQDPGLGLRLIYFSYDVKMKEKGDIPEGYSVSREKKERFSLILESASTNQTSMYLCASSLQGNRNTIYFGEGSWLTVV.

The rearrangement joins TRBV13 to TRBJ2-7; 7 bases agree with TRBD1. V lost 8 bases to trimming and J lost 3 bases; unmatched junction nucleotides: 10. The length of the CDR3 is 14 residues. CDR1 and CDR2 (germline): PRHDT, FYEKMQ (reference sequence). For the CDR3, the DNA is TGTGCCAGCGGACAGGCGGGTCCCTACTACGAGCAGTACTTC. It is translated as CASGQAGPYYEQYF.

The DNA for the CDR3 is TGTGCCAGCAGCATCAGGGGGAACACTGAAGCTTTCTTT. This sequence encodes CASSIRGNTEAFF. V gene TRBV5-4 combines with J gene TRBJ1-1; a weak D match, TRBD1 (6 bases). CDR1 SGHNT and CDR2 YYREEE come from the germline V gene (reference sequence). The V gene lost 4 bases and the J gene lost 1 base, with 8 bases spanning the gap. The CDR3 is 13 residues long.

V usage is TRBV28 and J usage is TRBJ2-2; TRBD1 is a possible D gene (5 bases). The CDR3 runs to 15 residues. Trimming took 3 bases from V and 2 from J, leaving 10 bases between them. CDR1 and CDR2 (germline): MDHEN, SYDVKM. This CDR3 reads CASSLAGLNTGELFF. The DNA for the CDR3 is TGTGCCAGCAGTTTGGCAGGGCTCAACACCGGGGAGCTGTTTTTT. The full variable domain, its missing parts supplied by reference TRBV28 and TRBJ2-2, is DVKVTQSSRYLVKRTGEKVFLECVQDMDHENMFWYRQDPGLGLRLIYFSYDVKMKEKGDIPEGYSVSREKKERFSLILESASTNQTSMYLCASSLAGLNTGELFFGEGSRLTVL.

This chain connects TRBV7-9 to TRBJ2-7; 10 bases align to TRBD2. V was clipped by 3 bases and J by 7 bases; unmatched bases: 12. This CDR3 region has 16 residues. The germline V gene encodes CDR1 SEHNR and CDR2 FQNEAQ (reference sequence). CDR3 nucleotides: TGTGCCAGCAGCTTCCGGCTCACTAGCGGGATAGGGGAGCAGTACTTC. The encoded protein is CASSFRLTSGIGEQYF.